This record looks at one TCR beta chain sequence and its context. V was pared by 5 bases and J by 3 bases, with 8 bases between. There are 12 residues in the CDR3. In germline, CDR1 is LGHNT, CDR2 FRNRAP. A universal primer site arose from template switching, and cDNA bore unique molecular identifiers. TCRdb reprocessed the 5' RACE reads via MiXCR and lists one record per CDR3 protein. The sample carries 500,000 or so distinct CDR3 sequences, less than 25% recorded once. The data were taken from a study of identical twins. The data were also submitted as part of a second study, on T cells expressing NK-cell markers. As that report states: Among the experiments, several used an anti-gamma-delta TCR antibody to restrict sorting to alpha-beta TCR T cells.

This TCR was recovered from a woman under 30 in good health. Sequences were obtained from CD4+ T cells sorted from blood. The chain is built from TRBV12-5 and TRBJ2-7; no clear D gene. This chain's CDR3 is CASGTSGYEQYF. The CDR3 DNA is TGTGCTAGTGGTACGTCAGGCTACGAGCAGTACTTC.